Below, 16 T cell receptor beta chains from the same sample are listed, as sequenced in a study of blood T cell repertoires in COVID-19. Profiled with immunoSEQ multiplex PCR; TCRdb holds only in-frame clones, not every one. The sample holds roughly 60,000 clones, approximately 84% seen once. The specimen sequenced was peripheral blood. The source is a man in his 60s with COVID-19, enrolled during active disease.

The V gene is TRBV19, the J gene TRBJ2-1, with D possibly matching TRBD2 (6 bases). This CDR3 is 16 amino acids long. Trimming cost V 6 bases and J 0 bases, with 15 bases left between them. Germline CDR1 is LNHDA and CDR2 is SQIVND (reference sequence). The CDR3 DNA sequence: TGTGCCAGTAGCCTCAGCGGGCCGAGCTCCTACAATGAGCAGTTCTTC. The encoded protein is CASSLSGPSSYNEQFF.

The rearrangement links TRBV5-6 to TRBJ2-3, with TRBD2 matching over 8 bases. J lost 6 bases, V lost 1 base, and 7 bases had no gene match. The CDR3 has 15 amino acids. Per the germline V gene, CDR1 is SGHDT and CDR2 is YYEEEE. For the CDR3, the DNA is TGTGCCAGCAGCTTGAGAAGTAGCGGGGTGGATACGCAGTATTTT. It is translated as CASSLRSSGVDTQYF.

This CDR3 reads CASSTGLLGSGYTF. CDR3 nucleotide sequence: TGTGCCAGTAGTACTGGCCTCCTTGGCTCTGGCTACACCTTC. V and J are TRBV19 and TRBJ1-2; D is unresolved. V lost 4 bases and J 7 bases, leaving 16 bases between the germline ends. The CDR3 is 14 amino acids. CDR1 and CDR2 (germline): LNHDA, SQIVND (reference sequence).

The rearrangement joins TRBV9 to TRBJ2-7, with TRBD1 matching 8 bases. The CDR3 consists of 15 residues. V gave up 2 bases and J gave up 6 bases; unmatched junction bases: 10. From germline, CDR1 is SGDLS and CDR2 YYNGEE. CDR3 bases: TGTGCCAGCAGCGTGGAACCAGGACAGGGCTCCGAGCAGTACTTC. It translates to CASSVEPGQGSEQYF.

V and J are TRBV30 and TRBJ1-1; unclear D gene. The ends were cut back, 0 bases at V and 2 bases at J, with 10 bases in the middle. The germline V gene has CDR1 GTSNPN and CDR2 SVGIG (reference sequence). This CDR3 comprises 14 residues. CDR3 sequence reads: CAWSVLITNTEAFF. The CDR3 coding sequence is TGTGCCTGGAGTGTACTGATAACCAACACTGAAGCTTTCTTT.

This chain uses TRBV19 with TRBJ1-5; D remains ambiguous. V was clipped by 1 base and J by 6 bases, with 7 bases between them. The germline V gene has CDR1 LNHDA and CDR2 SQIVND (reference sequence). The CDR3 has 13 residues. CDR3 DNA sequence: TGTGCCAGTAGTATAGCTGGGAGTCAGCCCCAGCATTTT. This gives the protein CASSIAGSQPQHF. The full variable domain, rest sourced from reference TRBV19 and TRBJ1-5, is DGGITQSPKYLFRKEGQNVTLSCEQNLNHDAMYWYRQDPGQGLRLIYYSQIVNDFQKGDIAEGYSVSREKKESFPLTVTSAQKNPTAFYLCASSIAGSQPQHFGDGTRLSIL.

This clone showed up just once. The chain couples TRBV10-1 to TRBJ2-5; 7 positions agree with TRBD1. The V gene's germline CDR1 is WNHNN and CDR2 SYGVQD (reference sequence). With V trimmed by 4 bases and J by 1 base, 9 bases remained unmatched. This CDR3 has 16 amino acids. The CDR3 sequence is CASSASTGTLQETQYF. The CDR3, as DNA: TGCGCCAGCAGTGCCTCGACAGGGACACTCCAAGAGACCCAGTACTTC.

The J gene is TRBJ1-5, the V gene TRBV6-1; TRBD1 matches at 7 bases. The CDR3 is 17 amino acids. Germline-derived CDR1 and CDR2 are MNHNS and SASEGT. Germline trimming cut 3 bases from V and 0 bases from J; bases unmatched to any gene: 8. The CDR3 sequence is CASSDRDRTYSNQPQHF. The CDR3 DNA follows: TGTGCCAGCAGTGACCGGGACAGAACATATAGCAATCAGCCCCAGCATTTT.

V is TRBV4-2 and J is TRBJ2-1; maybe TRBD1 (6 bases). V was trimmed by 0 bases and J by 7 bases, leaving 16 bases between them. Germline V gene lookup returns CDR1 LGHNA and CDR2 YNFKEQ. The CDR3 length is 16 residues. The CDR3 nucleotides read TGTGCCAGCAGCCAAGATTTCAGGGGAATCGGGAATGAGCAGTTCTTC. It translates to CASSQDFRGIGNEQFF.

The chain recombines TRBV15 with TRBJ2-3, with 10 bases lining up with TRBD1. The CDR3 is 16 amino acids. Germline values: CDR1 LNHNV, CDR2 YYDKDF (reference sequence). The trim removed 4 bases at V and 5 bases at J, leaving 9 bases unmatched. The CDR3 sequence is CATSIVGQGEVDTQYF. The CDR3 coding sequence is TGTGCCACCAGCATAGTAGGACAGGGGGAGGTAGATACGCAGTATTTT.

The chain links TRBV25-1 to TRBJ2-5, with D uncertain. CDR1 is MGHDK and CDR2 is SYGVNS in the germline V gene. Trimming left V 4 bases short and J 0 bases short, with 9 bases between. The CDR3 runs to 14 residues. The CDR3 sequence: CASSAPFYQETQYF. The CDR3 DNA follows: TGTGCCAGCAGTGCCCCGTTCTACCAAGAGACCCAGTACTTC. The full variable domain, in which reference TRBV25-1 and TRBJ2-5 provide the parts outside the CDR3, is EADIYQTPRYLVIGTGKKITLECSQTMGHDKMYWYQQDPGMELHLIHYSYGVNSTEKGDLSSESTVSRIRTEHFPLTLESARPSHTSQYLCASSAPFYQETQYFGPGTRLLVL.

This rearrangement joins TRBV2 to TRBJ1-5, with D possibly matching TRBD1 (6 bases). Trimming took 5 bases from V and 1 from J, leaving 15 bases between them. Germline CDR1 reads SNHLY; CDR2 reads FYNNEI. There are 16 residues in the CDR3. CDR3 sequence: CASSKTGRESNQPQHF. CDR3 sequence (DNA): TGTGCCAGCAGTAAAACAGGGAGGGAAAGCAATCAGCCCCAGCATTTT. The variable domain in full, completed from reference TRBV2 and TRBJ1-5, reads EPEVTQTPSHQVTQMGQEVILRCVPISNHLYFYWYRQILGQKVEFLVSFYNNEISEKSEIFDDQFSVERPDGSNFTLKIRSTKLEDSAMYFCASSKTGRESNQPQHFGDGTRLSIL.

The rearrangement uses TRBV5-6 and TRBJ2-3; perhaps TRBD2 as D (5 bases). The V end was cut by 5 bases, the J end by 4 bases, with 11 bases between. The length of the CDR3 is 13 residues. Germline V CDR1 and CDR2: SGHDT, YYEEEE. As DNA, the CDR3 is TGTGCCAGCAGGGCGCGGGTGGCAGATACGCAGTATTTT. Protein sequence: CASRARVADTQYF.

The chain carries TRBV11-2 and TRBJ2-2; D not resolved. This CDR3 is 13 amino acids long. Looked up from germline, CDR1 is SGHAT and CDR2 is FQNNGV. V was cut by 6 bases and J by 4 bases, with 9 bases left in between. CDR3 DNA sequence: TGTGCCAGCAGAGCCGCTTCCACCGGGGAGCTGTTTTTT. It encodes CASRAASTGELFF.

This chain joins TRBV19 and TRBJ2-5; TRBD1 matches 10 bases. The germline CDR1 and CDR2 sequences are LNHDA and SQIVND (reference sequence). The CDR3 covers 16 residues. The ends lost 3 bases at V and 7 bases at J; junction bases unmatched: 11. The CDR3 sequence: CASSILPGQGKVTQYF. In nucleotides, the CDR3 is TGTGCCAGTAGTATCTTACCGGGACAGGGGAAAGTGACCCAGTACTTC. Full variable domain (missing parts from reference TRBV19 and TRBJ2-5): DGGITQSPKYLFRKEGQNVTLSCEQNLNHDAMYWYRQDPGQGLRLIYYSQIVNDFQKGDIAEGYSVSREKKESFPLTVTSAQKNPTAFYLCASSILPGQGKVTQYFGPGTRLLVL.

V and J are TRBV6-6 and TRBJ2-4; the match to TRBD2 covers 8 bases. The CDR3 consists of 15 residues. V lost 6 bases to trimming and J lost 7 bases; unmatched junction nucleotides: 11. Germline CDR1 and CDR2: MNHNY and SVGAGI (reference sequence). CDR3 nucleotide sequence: TGTGCCAGCAGCCCCTACGCCGGGGGGGCGAACATTCAGTACTTC. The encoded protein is CASSPYAGGANIQYF.